The 2 T cell receptor beta chains below come from one sample, sequenced in a study of identical twins' blood T cells. TCRdb passed the 5' RACE reads through MiXCR, listing each CDR3 protein once. Of a few hundred thousand distinct CDR3 sequences in the sample, 28% were seen once. The sequenced sample was PBMCs. The source of these receptors is a woman aged 18-50 years in good health.

The chain combines TRBV11-2 with TRBJ2-7; possibly TRBD2 for D (6 bases). The CDR3 extends over 13 amino acids. V lost 3 bases and J lost 6, with 12 bases in between. Germline lookup yields CDR1 SGHAT and CDR2 FQNNGV. In nucleotides, the CDR3 is TGTGCCAGCAGCTTTCGGGGGTTTGGCGAGCAGTACTTC. As protein: CASSFRGFGEQYF.

The V and J genes are TRBV10-1 and TRBJ1-1, with TRBD1 identical over 7 bases. The germline V gene has CDR1 WNHNN and CDR2 SYGVQD (reference sequence). The CDR3 is made up of 12 amino acids. The trim removed 8 bases at V and 3 bases at J, leaving 3 bases unmatched. CDR3 region: CASGDSYTEAFF. The CDR3, as DNA: TGCGCCAGCGGGGACAGTTACACTGAAGCTTTCTTT.